This T cell receptor (beta chain) was captured in a study of T-cell reconstitution after alpha-beta-depleted transplantation in children. With 5 bases removed from V and 1 base from J, the gap between germline ends came to 12 bases. CDR1 and CDR2 (germline): LNHNV, YYDKDF (reference sequence). There are 15 residues in the CDR3. Preparing the TCRbeta library involved the use of unique molecular identifiers. TCRdb passed the PCR reads through MiXCR, listing each CDR3 protein once. The table includes about 980,000 distinct CDR3 sequences, roughly 29% detected once. This clonotype was recorded only once. The sequenced sample was PBMCs, mostly from graft donor cells, obtained 360 days after TCRalphabeta/CD19-depleted stem cell transplant. This chain uses TRBV15 with TRBJ1-3, with D perhaps matching TRBD1 (5 bases). The TCR comes from a boy under two years old who had a stem cell transplant for SCID, so the T cells may come from the graft donor. The CDR3 reads CATSVRRGSGNTIYF. For the CDR3, the DNA is TGTGCCACCAGCGTACGTAGGGGTTCTGGAAACACCATATATTTT.